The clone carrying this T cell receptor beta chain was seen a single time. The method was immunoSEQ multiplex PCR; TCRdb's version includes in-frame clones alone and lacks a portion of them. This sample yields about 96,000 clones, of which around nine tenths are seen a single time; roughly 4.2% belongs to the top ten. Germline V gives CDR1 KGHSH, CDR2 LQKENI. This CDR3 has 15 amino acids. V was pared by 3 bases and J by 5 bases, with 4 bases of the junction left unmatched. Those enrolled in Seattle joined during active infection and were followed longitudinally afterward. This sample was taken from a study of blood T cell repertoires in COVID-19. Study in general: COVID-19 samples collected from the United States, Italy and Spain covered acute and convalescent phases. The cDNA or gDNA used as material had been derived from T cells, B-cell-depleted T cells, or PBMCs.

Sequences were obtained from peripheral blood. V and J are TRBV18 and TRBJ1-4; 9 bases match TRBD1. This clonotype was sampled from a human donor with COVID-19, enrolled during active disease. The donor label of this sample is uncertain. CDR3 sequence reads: CASSPTTGGNEKLFF. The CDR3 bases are TGTGCCAGCTCACCGACGACAGGGGGAAATGAAAAACTGTTTTTT.